The present TCR beta chain was sequenced within a study of CD8+ T cells in alopecia areata. Patients with alopecia areata provided lesional scalp punch biopsies as well as peripheral blood. PBMCs served as the source from which CD4+ and CD8+ T cells were sorted. Reverse transcription of extracted RNA yielded cDNA, which provided the sequencing template. Clones were read by immunoSEQ multiplex PCR, and TCRdb kept only the in-frame ones, dropping some. The sample has about 64,000 clones, around 47% seen once. Notes on the study in general: Researchers report lesional scalp, most notably alopecia totalis/universalis, outstripped normal scalp in clonality. In scalp samples, resident alphabeta T cells of normal skin are also sequenced.

This clone was found once. Antigen unknown. Material: NKG2D-low CD8+ T cells sorted from blood. The sequence was obtained from a human donor with alopecia areata.

CDR3 DNA sequence: TGTGCCAGCAGCGTCAGACAGGGTACCATCTACGAGCAGTACTTC. As protein: CASSVRQGTIYEQYF. V and J are TRBV9 and TRBJ2-7, with 7 nucleotides matching TRBD1. CDR3 length: 15 amino acids. CDR1 is SGDLS, CDR2 YYNGEE, per germline. V was pared by 2 bases and J by 3 bases, with 8 bases of the junction left unmatched.